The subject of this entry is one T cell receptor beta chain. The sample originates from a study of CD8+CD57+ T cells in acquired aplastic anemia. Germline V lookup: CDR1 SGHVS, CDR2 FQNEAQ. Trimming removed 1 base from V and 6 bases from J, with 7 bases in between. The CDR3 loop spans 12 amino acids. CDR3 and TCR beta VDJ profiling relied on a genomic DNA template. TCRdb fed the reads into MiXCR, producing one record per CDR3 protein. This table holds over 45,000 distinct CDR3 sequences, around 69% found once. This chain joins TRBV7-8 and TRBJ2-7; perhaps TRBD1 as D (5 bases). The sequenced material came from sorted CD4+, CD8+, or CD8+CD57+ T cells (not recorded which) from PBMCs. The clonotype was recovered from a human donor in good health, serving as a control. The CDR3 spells CASSLVRGEQYF. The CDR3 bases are TGTGCCAGCAGCTTAGTTAGGGGCGAGCAGTACTTC. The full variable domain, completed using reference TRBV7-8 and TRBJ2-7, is GAGVSQSPRYKVAKRGQDVALRCDPISGHVSLFWYQQALGQGPEFLTYFQNEAQLDKSGLPSDRFFAERPEGSVSTLKIQRTQQEDSAVYLCASSLVRGEQYFGPGTRLTVT.